The clone carrying this TCR beta chain was counted between two and nine times. Preparation of the TCRbeta library used unique molecular identifiers. TCRdb reprocessed the PCR reads with MiXCR, giving one entry per CDR3 protein. Here the sample spans hundreds of thousands of distinct CDR3 sequences, under 15% being singletons. This entry comes from a study of T-cell reconstitution after alpha-beta-depleted transplantation in children. The V and J ends lost 8 bases and 5 bases, in that order; junction bases with no gene match: 15. The CDR3 runs to 16 residues. Sequenced material: PBMCs from the stem cell graft donor, taken from the stem cell graft. This chain uses TRBV12-3 or TRBV12-4 with TRBJ2-1, with TRBD1 matching 7 bases. This clonotype was sampled from a human donor who donated a stem cell graft to a child with combined immunodeficiency. The CDR3 DNA is TGTGCCAGCTTCTCACCCCGGGACAGAGAGAACAATGAGCAGTTCTTC. Translated: CASFSPRDRENNEQFF.